This section outlines one TCR beta chain sequence together with its context. This clone came up once. Its recognized antigen is unknown. No base quality values were provided; no much bigger clone lies one nucleotide off. The CDR3 runs 15 amino acids, cysteine and phenylalanine included. The kept DNA is CDR3 alone, 45 bases in frame from the first base. CDR1 SQVTM and CDR2 ANQGSEA were looked up in the germline V gene. V is trimmed back by 3 bases and J by 5 bases, and the junction contains 5 bases that no gene match accounts for. The donors belonged to the validation cohort of approximately 130 subjects, which was separate from the approximately 700-subject first cohort. This sample was taken from a study of cytomegalovirus exposure and HLA in healthy donors (dated by TCRdb to 2016 to 2017). Study-wide context: The 500 to 800 repertoires of the first cohort and the roughly 110 validation repertoires were produced on the same platform, according to a later analysis. The study was designed to test whether signatures of past pathogen exposure could be identified by cataloging public T cell receptors. In addition to the first cohort of 500 to 850 subjects, a separate validation cohort of approximately 110 different subjects was used. To predict cytomegalovirus infection status, the study combined high-throughput TCR immunosequencing, statistical association of individual TCRs with disease status, and machine learning.

Libraries came from the immunoSEQ multiplex PCR assay. Per the source publication's procedure: A statistical classification framework was built to diagnose cytomegalovirus status from the catalog of TCR beta chain sequences. This immuneACCESS table, as held by TCRdb, lists in-frame sequences with V and J called but not all clones. Of the missing ones, under half trace to an unresolved V gene in checked studies; the others have no known cause. That table is the source of V, J and clone size, and D and trimming were worked out from the DNA. The sample data list about 340,000 clones, and 70% to 90% of these were observed just once. Roughly 0.8% of the sample belongs to the ten largest clones. General conclusions and limits of the study: The study listed 150 to 200 TCR beta chains as associated with cytomegalovirus. The classifier was reported to diagnose cytomegalovirus status with high specificity and sensitivity in both the original cohort and the validation cohort. A later analysis found that TCRs clustered in the first cohort also tended to co-occur in the 130 or so validation repertoires, with 94% of cluster scores above 0. All 120 or so repertoires were used to score co-occurrence in the validation cohort in a later analysis, because that analysis had no HLA typing for the cohort. According to the authors, the approach could potentially be generalized to other disease states and immunological phenotypes. In vitro tests confirmed that a few of the cytomegalovirus-associated TCR beta chains recognize cytomegalovirus antigens. While some public TCRs were present in many individuals, most TCR sequences turned up only very rarely across donors.

This chain is built from TRBV29-1 and TRBJ2-5; 14 bases in the middle match TRBD2. This TCR was recovered from a woman in her late teens or twenties in good health and CMV-seronegative. The source material was PBMCs. CDR3 region: CSVEGTSGSLETQYF. The DNA reads TGCAGCGTTGAGGGGACTAGCGGGAGTCTGGAGACCCAGTACTTC.